One sample yielded the 29 T cell receptor beta chains listed below, sequenced in a study of T cell changes during pregnancy in multiple sclerosis. Produced via immunoSEQ multiplex PCR; TCRdb's table is partial and in-frame only. The sample records around 55,000 clones, 90% to 95% being singletons. Sequencing was performed on CD8+ T cells from peripheral blood mononuclear cells, taken in the third trimester of pregnancy. These receptor sequences come from a female donor with multiple sclerosis, enrolled in a pregnancy study.

The chain uses TRBV19 and TRBJ2-7; D is perhaps TRBD2 (6 bases). This CDR3 spans 15 amino acids. V lost 1 base, J lost 2 bases, and 12 bases lay in between. Germline V CDR1 and CDR2: LNHDA, SQIVND (reference sequence). CDR3 nucleotides: TGTGCCAGTAGTATAGCTGGAGGGAAGACCTACGAGCAGTACTTC. Translated: CASSIAGGKTYEQYF.

CDR3 loop: CASREPGQGAYEQYF. CDR3 coding DNA: TGTGCCAGCAGAGAACCGGGACAGGGGGCCTACGAGCAGTACTTC. This chain links TRBV28 with TRBJ2-7; TRBD1 agrees at 11 bases. The trim removed 6 bases at V and 2 bases at J, leaving 6 bases unmatched. This CDR3 has 15 residues. Germline CDR1 and CDR2: MDHEN and SYDVKM.

This sequence joins TRBV27 and TRBJ1-1; 10 bases line up with TRBD1. The CDR3 has 14 amino acids. V shed 3 bases and J 4 bases; nucleotides not matched to a gene: 2. Germline loops: CDR1 MNHEY, CDR2 SMNVEV (reference sequence). The CDR3 protein is CASSFGQGGTEAFF. In nucleotides, the CDR3 is TGTGCCAGCAGTTTTGGACAGGGGGGCACTGAAGCTTTCTTT.

The V and J genes are TRBV11-2 and TRBJ2-1; a possible D gene is TRBD2 (5 bases). Trimming shortened V by 2 bases and J by 6 bases, and 17 bases separated the two germline ends. From germline, CDR1 is SGHAT and CDR2 FQNNGV. The CDR3 runs to 16 residues. CDR3 amino acids: CASSLNGLDIFNEQFF. The CDR3, as DNA: TGTGCCAGCAGCTTAAACGGACTCGATATATTCAATGAGCAGTTCTTC.

The rearrangement links TRBV7-2 to TRBJ1-1; no definite D call. Trimming took off 1 base at V and 0 bases at J, with 9 bases between the two ends. CDR3 length: 15 residues. The germline V gene encodes CDR1 SGHTA and CDR2 FQGNSA. The chain's CDR3 is CASSLVYKMNTEAFF. CDR3 DNA: TGTGCCAGCAGCTTAGTGTATAAAATGAACACTGAAGCTTTCTTT.

The chain is built from TRBV4-1 and TRBJ2-1, with 7 bases lining up with TRBD2. CDR1 and CDR2 from the germline V gene are MGHRA and YSYEKL. The CDR3 is 17 residues long. J lost 2 bases, V lost 0 bases, and 7 bases had no gene match. CDR3: CASSQEGGRRPYNEQFF. As DNA, the CDR3 is TGCGCCAGCAGCCAAGAGGGCGGGAGACGCCCCTACAATGAGCAGTTCTTC.

This chain joins TRBV30 and TRBJ1-5; the D gene is possibly TRBD1 (6 bases). Germline CDR1 and CDR2: GTSNPN and SVGIG (reference sequence). The CDR3 is 13 amino acids. Trimming cost V 2 bases and J 4 bases, with 9 bases left between them. CDR3 nucleotides: TGTGCCTGGAGTCCAGGGGCGAATCAGCCCCAGCATTTT. This translates into CAWSPGANQPQHF.

The V gene is TRBV28, the J gene TRBJ2-7; 8 bases map to TRBD1. V lost 6 bases, J lost 2 bases, and 6 bases stayed unmatched. This CDR3 region has 14 residues. The germline gives CDR1 MDHEN, CDR2 SYDVKM. CDR3 sequence: CASSQQGGTYEQYF. The CDR3 coding sequence is TGTGCCAGCAGCCAACAGGGGGGAACCTACGAGCAGTACTTC.

Only one count was recorded for this clone. This chain joins TRBV18 and TRBJ1-2; D possibly corresponds to TRBD1 (5 bases). V lost 0 bases to trimming and J lost 4 bases, with 12 bases between them. The CDR3 is 15 amino acids. In germline, CDR1 is KGHSH, CDR2 LQKENI. CDR3 residues: CASSPPAQGPYGYTF. The CDR3 region has the DNA TGTGCCAGCTCACCACCGGCGCAGGGTCCCTATGGCTACACCTTC.

The rearrangement uses TRBV10-2 and TRBJ2-7; D is possibly TRBD1 (6 bases). Germline V lookup: CDR1 WSHSY, CDR2 SAAADI. The V end was cut by 6 bases, the J end by 3 bases, with 12 bases between. The CDR3 has 13 amino acids. CDR3 loop: CASSTGFFYEQYF. Written as DNA, the CDR3 is TGCGCCAGCAGCACAGGGTTCTTCTACGAGCAGTACTTC.

This chain connects TRBV2 to TRBJ2-5, with unresolved D. Per germline, CDR1 SNHLY and CDR2 FYNNEI. V was shortened by 1 base and J by 3 bases, with 6 bases between the two germline ends. The CDR3 runs 13 residues. The CDR3 DNA follows: TGTGCCAGCAGTGAAGAACGGGAAGAGACCCAGTACTTC. As protein: CASSEEREETQYF.

This chain connects TRBV10-3 to TRBJ1-4; 11 bases fit TRBD1. CDR1 and CDR2 (germline): ENHRY, SYGVKD. V gave up 0 bases and J gave up 6 bases; unmatched junction bases: 9. The CDR3 length is 18 residues. The CDR3 DNA reads as TGTGCCATCAGTGAGTCGTGGACAGGGGGCGAATGGGATGAAAAACTGTTTTTT. It codes for CAISESWTGGEWDEKLFF.

The chain joins TRBV7-9 to TRBJ2-7, with 7 nucleotides matching TRBD2. Unmatched junction bases numbered 10, after V lost 6 bases and J lost 2 bases. The CDR3 is 15 residues long. The germline V gene has CDR1 SEHNR and CDR2 FQNEAQ (reference sequence). This chain's CDR3 is CASSIGTTKTYEQYF. CDR3 bases: TGTGCCAGCAGTATCGGGACTACTAAAACCTACGAGCAGTACTTC.

The rearrangement joins TRBV30 to TRBJ2-5; 11 bases line up with TRBD2. V gave up 3 bases and J gave up 1 base; unmatched junction bases: 4. CDR1 and CDR2 (germline): GTSNPN, SVGIG (reference sequence). CDR3 length: 15 amino acids. CDR3 sequence (DNA): TGTGCCTGGAGCGCCGGGACTAGCGGCCAAGAGACCCAGTACTTC. As protein: CAWSAGTSGQETQYF.

The J gene is TRBJ2-7, the V gene TRBV21-1; the D segment call TRBD1 is taken from the table without a DNA check. TRBV21-1 is listed as a pseudogene. This CDR3 is 17 amino acids long. The CDR3 DNA sequence: TGTGCCAGCAGCAAAGCACTGGCCGGGACAGACCCCTACGAGCAGTACTTC. It yields the protein CASSKALAGTDPYEQYF.

The gene calls are TRBV5-6 and TRBJ2-1; a weak D match, TRBD2 (6 bases). Germline lookup yields CDR1 SGHDT and CDR2 YYEEEE. Trimming cost V 4 bases and J 0 bases, with 11 bases left between them. This CDR3 is built from 15 residues. CDR3 bases: TGTGCCAGCAGCGTGGGGAGGAGCTCCTACAATGAGCAGTTCTTC. Translation: CASSVGRSSYNEQFF.

The CDR3 DNA is TGCGCCAGCAGCGCCGGGAGCACAGATACGCAGTATTTT. This codes for CASSAGSTDTQYF. This chain uses TRBV10-1 with TRBJ2-3, with unresolved D. Germline assignment: CDR1 WNHNN and CDR2 SYGVQD (reference sequence). CDR3 length equals 13 residues. The V end was cut by 6 bases, the J end by 0 bases, with 7 bases between.

This chain joins TRBV7-9 and TRBJ2-7; TRBD2 agrees at 9 bases. This CDR3 comprises 15 residues. Germline CDR1 is SEHNR and CDR2 is FQNEAQ (reference sequence). V was pared by 0 bases and J by 7 bases, with 7 bases of the junction left unmatched. The CDR3: CASSLATGLAFEQYF. DNA for the CDR3: TGTGCCAGCAGCTTAGCCACGGGACTAGCATTTGAGCAGTACTTC.

V gene TRBV11-3 combines with J gene TRBJ2-1; TRBD2 aligns across 7 bases. Germline V gene sequence: CDR1 SGHNT, CDR2 YENEEA. The CDR3 sequence is 16 residues long. With 0 bases clipped from V and 3 bases from J, the junction kept 5 bases outside the gene matches. CDR3 coding DNA: TGTGCCAGCAGCTTAGATGTAGCGGGTATCTACAATGAGCAGTTCTTC. Translating it yields CASSLDVAGIYNEQFF.

The chain couples TRBV5-4 to TRBJ1-4, with 8 bases fitting TRBD1. The germline V gene encodes CDR1 SGHNT and CDR2 YYREEE (reference sequence). V lost 3 bases to trimming and J lost 4 bases; unmatched junction nucleotides: 11. This CDR3 region has 17 residues. The CDR3 region has the DNA TGTGCCAGCAGCTCGGTGGGGCAGGGGGCCATTAATGAAAAACTGTTTTTT. Translation gives CASSSVGQGAINEKLFF.

The V and J genes are TRBV28 and TRBJ1-5, with 8 bases fitting TRBD1. CDR3 length: 15 residues. Trimming cost V 3 bases and J 6 bases; bases outside gene matches: 7. Germline-derived CDR1 and CDR2 are MDHEN and SYDVKM. The CDR3 here is CASSFWSGGSQPQHF. CDR3 sequence (DNA): TGTGCCAGCAGTTTTTGGTCAGGGGGCAGTCAGCCCCAGCATTTT.

V usage is TRBV5-1 and J usage is TRBJ2-3; 7 bases match TRBD2. Trimming at V came to 3 bases and at J to 2 bases, leaving 9 bases not matched to a gene. The CDR3 loop spans 16 amino acids. The germline CDR1 and CDR2 sequences are SGHRS and YFSETQ. CDR3 DNA: TGCGCCAGCAGCTCCCTCCAGCGGGACTACACAGATACGCAGTATTTT. This gives the protein CASSSLQRDYTDTQYF.

The gene calls are TRBV2 and TRBJ2-7, with a weak D call TRBD1 (6 bases). CDR3 size: 12 residues. Trimming stripped 3 bases from V and 6 bases from J, with 9 bases between. Per germline, CDR1 SNHLY and CDR2 FYNNEI. The CDR3 DNA follows: TGTGCCAGCAGTGAGGGGACATTCGAGCAGTACTTC. Translated: CASSEGTFEQYF.

As DNA, the CDR3 is TGTGCCAGCAGCTTAGTACCGGCGGTCTACAATGAGCAGTTCTTC. This codes for CASSLVPAVYNEQFF. The chain combines TRBV7-8 with TRBJ2-1; D unclear. This CDR3 has 15 amino acids. Germline V CDR1 and CDR2: SGHVS, FQNEAQ. Trimming took off 1 base at V and 3 bases at J, with 10 bases between the two ends.

This clone was observed once. One junction end does not reproduce the germline sequence, and a read error may be involved. V and J are TRBV27 and TRBJ2-1, with D possibly being TRBD2 (6 bases). This CDR3 has 15 residues. Germline values: CDR1 MNHEY, CDR2 SMNVEV (reference sequence). CDR3 sequence: CASSHRSGTYNKQFF. The CDR3 bases are TGTGCCAGCAGTCACCGGTCAGGGACTTACAATAAGCAGTTCTTC.

The genes are TRBV4-3 and TRBJ2-1; TRBD1 matches at 7 bases. The V and J ends lost 3 bases and 0 bases, in that order; junction bases with no gene match: 2. The CDR3 has 15 residues. Germline CDR1 is LGHNA and CDR2 is YSLEER. CDR3 residues: CASSHDRASYNEQFF. CDR3 sequence (DNA): TGCGCCAGCAGCCACGACAGGGCCTCCTACAATGAGCAGTTCTTC.

This clone was seen once. The chain combines TRBV11-2 with TRBJ1-2, with a possible D match to TRBD1 (5 bases). CDR3 length equals 15 residues. V lost 7 bases and J lost 2, with 17 bases in between. CDR1 is SGHAT, CDR2 FQNNGV, per germline. The CDR3 spells CASTSTVLRNYGYTF. The DNA of the CDR3 is TGTGCCAGCACGTCGACAGTCCTTCGGAACTATGGCTACACCTTC.

The rearrangement joins TRBV5-5 to TRBJ1-5, with TRBD1 matching over 8 bases. V shed 0 bases, J shed 6 bases, and the junction held 5 bases outside the gene matches. Germline CDR1 is SGHKS and CDR2 is YYEKEE (reference sequence). This CDR3 contains 15 residues. The CDR3 region is CASSLEGQGFQPQHF. In nucleotides, the CDR3 is TGTGCCAGCAGCTTGGAAGGACAGGGCTTTCAGCCCCAGCATTTT. The full variable domain, rest sourced from reference TRBV5-5 and TRBJ1-5, is DAGVTQSPTHLIKTRGQQVTLRCSPISGHKSVSWYQQVLGQGPQFIFQYYEKEERGRGNFPDRFSARQFPNYSSELNVNALLLGDSALYLCASSLEGQGFQPQHFGDGTRLSIL.

This rearrangement joins TRBV6-6 to TRBJ2-7; D is unclear. Deletions cut 0 bases from V and 1 base from J, with 4 bases between. This CDR3 contains 13 residues. Germline CDR1 is MNHNY and CDR2 is SVGAGI (reference sequence). In DNA, the CDR3 is TGTGCCAGCAGTTACTCCCCGTCCTACGAGCAGTACTTC. It codes for CASSYSPSYEQYF.